This T cell receptor (beta chain) derives from a study of blood T cell repertoires in COVID-19. Study-wide context: Spain, Italy and the United States supplied samples that represented acute and convalescent COVID-19. T cells, B-cell-depleted T cells, or PBMCs supplied cDNA or gDNA.

Germline V gene data show CDR1 as SQVTM and CDR2 as ANQGSEA. This CDR3 comprises 13 residues. Trimming took 4 bases from V and 6 from J; bases not matched to a gene: 6. Original data processing: Reference gene primer amplification in the assay estimated nucleated cell counts. Only in-frame clones appear in the TCRdb table, and some are missing; sequencing was by immunoSEQ multiplex PCR. V, J and clone size are taken as reported in that table, and D and trimming were inferred from the DNA itself. The sample consists of fewer than 55,000 clones, under 90% of them appearing once. The chain recombines TRBV29-1 with TRBJ1-5; 7 nucleotides match TRBD1. The receptor was isolated from a man of 80 years or more with active or convalescent COVID-19. Sequencing was done on a sample of peripheral blood. The DNA for the CDR3 is TGCAGCGTTGCAGGGACAGAAGGTCAGCCCCAGCATTTT. It codes for CSVAGTEGQPQHF.